Below are 6 T cell receptor beta chains sequenced from a single sample in a study of beta chain features in type 1 diabetes. Expressed TCRB transcripts got sequenced, as all isolated RNA was reverse transcribed. Assay: immunoSEQ multiplex PCR; the TCRdb copy retains only in-frame clones and omits some. The profile shows some 270,000 clones, about 8.5% of them singletons. Sequencing used central memory CD4+ T cells from blood. Source of these receptors: a woman aged 18-29 years in good health.

The gene calls are TRBV18 and TRBJ1-1; D perhaps matches TRBD1 (5 bases). CDR1 is KGHSH and CDR2 is LQKENI in the germline V gene. V was pared by 4 bases and J by 4 bases, with 19 bases between. This CDR3 has 16 residues. The CDR3 spells CASSRDVVRAGTEAFF. The CDR3 DNA reads as TGTGCCAGCTCACGTGACGTTGTCAGGGCTGGCACTGAAGCTTTCTTT.

This clone has only a few counts. This sequence joins TRBV5-1 and TRBJ2-7; D gene ambiguous. The V gene lost 0 bases and the J gene lost 2 bases, with 9 bases spanning the gap. Germline assignment: CDR1 SGHRS and CDR2 YFSETQ. There are 14 residues in the CDR3. As DNA, the CDR3 is TGCGCCAGCAGCTTGGTGGCCGGAACCTACGAGCAGTACTTC. This gives the protein CASSLVAGTYEQYF.

This clone was seen only a few times. The chain recombines TRBV27 with TRBJ2-7, with D maybe TRBD2 (6 bases). CDR3 size: 14 residues. Per the germline V gene, CDR1 is MNHEY and CDR2 is SMNVEV (reference sequence). V lost 5 bases, J lost 6 bases, and 17 bases lay in between. CDR3 in amino acids: CASSVGLTTLEQYF. Here the CDR3 DNA reads TGTGCCAGCAGTGTCGGACTAACCACTCTCGAGCAGTACTTC.

This clone has a count of ten or more. The chain uses TRBV7-9 and TRBJ2-6, with no clear D. The germline CDR1 and CDR2 sequences are SEHNR and FQNEAQ (reference sequence). Trimming pared 3 bases from V and 2 bases from J, leaving 8 bases between. This CDR3 spans 15 amino acids. CDR3 protein: CASSFYEPGANVLTF. The CDR3 coding sequence is TGTGCCAGCAGCTTTTACGAGCCTGGGGCCAACGTCCTGACTTTC. Drawing the rest from reference TRBV7-9 and TRBJ2-6, the complete variable domain is DTGVSQNPRHKITKRGQNVTFRCDPISEHNRLYWYRQTLGQGPEFLTYFQNEAQLEKSRLLSDRFSAERPKGSFSTLEIQRTEQGDSAMYLCASSFYEPGANVLTFGAGSRLTVL.

This clone was observed a few times. The rearrangement joins TRBV4-1 to TRBJ2-3; 9 bases map to TRBD1. Germline V lookup: CDR1 MGHRA, CDR2 YSYEKL. The V segment lost 0 bases and the J segment 6 bases; nucleotides outside the gene matches: 10. CDR3 length equals 17 residues. CDR3 protein: CASSQDRGTGLGDTQYF. The DNA of the CDR3 is TGCGCCAGCAGCCAAGATCGCGGGACAGGGCTTGGTGATACGCAGTATTTT.

The chain has TRBV28 and TRBJ2-6; D possibly corresponds to TRBD1 (5 bases). Germline V CDR1 and CDR2: MDHEN, SYDVKM. This CDR3 spans 16 amino acids. Deletions cut 10 bases from V and 0 bases from J, with 16 bases between. DNA of the CDR3: TGTGCCACCGCAATAAGACAGTTCTCTGGGGCCAACGTCCTGACTTTC. Its protein product is CATAIRQFSGANVLTF.